This T cell receptor (beta chain) was captured by sequencing in a study of blood T cell repertoires in COVID-19. Study background: Acute-phase and convalescent COVID-19 samples originated in the United States, Italy and Spain. The analysed material was cDNA or gDNA that came from T cells, B-cell-depleted T cells, or PBMCs.

In the source study's methods: Estimated nucleated cell counts came from reference gene primer amplification. Repertoires were generated with immunoSEQ multiplex PCR, while TCRdb's copy carries only in-frame clones and drops some. V and J calls and clone size come straight from that table; D and trimming were deduced from the DNA. This table holds about 64,000 clones, roughly 90% found once. In germline, CDR1 is SGHTA, CDR2 FQGNSA. The length of the CDR3 is 14 residues. Unmatched junction bases numbered 1, after V lost 1 base and J lost 6 bases. The material sequenced was peripheral blood. The rearrangement links TRBV7-2 to TRBJ2-2, with 8 bases lining up with TRBD1. The sequence came from a woman of 80 years or more with active COVID-19. This CDR3 is CASSLGQGSGELFF. The CDR3 nucleotides are TGTGCCAGCAGCTTAGGACAGGGGTCCGGGGAGCTGTTTTTT.